This is a list of T cell receptor beta chains from one sample in a study of cytomegalovirus exposure and HLA in healthy donors. Here immunoSEQ multiplex PCR was the method, and the copy in TCRdb shows in-frame clones only, minus some. The data contain tens of thousands of clones, more than 55% of them seen just once; the ten biggest clones take up 5.9%. The sample taken for sequencing was PBMCs. The source of these receptors is a boy between 10 and 17 years old in good health and CMV-seropositive. CDR3s include the opening cysteine and the closing phenylalanine or tryptophan. A D gene is named only where the DNA matches it firmly. Rows give clone size only sometimes, using once, few, many, or a class for an expanded clone.

CDR3nt: TGTGCCAGCAGCTTGGGTATAACAGGTTGGGAGAACACTGAAGCTTTCTTT
CDR3aa: CASSLGITGWENTEAFF
abundance: -
d_gene: -
v_gene: TRBV7-9
j_gene: TRBJ1-1

CDR3nt: TGTGCCAGCAGCTACTACAGGGTTTCATTGTACGAGCAGTACTTC
CDR3aa: CASSYYRVSLYEQYF
abundance: -
d_gene: -
v_gene: TRBV7-9
j_gene: TRBJ2-7

CDR3nt: TGCAGCGTACTCCGGGACTACAGCACAGATACGCAGTATTTT
CDR3aa: CSVLRDYSTDTQYF
abundance: -
d_gene: TRBD2
v_gene: TRBV29-1
j_gene: TRBJ2-3

CDR3nt: TGTGCCAGCAGCTCACTAGCGGGCCCTCAGAATCCGACAGATACGCAGTATTTT
CDR3aa: CASSSLAGPQNPTDTQYF
abundance: -
d_gene: TRBD2
v_gene: TRBV13
j_gene: TRBJ2-3

CDR3nt: TGCGCCAGCAGCACTTACCCCGGGACAGGGATTGGCACCGGGGAGCTGTTTTTT
CDR3aa: CASSTYPGTGIGTGELFF
abundance: few
d_gene: TRBD1
v_gene: TRBV5-1
j_gene: TRBJ2-2

CDR3nt: TGTGCCAGCTCACGGGGGATCGGTGCTTACAATGAGCAGTTCTTC
CDR3aa: CASSRGIGAYNEQFF
abundance: -
d_gene: -
v_gene: TRBV25-1
j_gene: TRBJ2-1

CDR3nt: TGTGCCAGCAGCCCCGGGGGGGTAGCGGGGGTGGGCAAAAACATTCAGTACTTC
CDR3aa: CASSPGGVAGVGKNIQYF
abundance: -
d_gene: TRBD2
v_gene: TRBV5-4
j_gene: TRBJ2-4

CDR3nt: TGTGCCAGCAAGTCCGGGACAGGGTACCAAGAGACCCAGTACTTC
CDR3aa: CASKSGTGYQETQYF
abundance: -
d_gene: TRBD1
v_gene: TRBV28
j_gene: TRBJ2-5

CDR3nt: TGTGCCAGCAGCATCGGGACAGCGAACACTGAAGCTTTCTTT
CDR3aa: CASSIGTANTEAFF
abundance: few
d_gene: TRBD1
v_gene: TRBV5-5
j_gene: TRBJ1-1

CDR3nt: TGTGCCAGCAGCCCGACCCAGGGTTTTCAGGGTTACGAGCAGTACTTC
CDR3aa: CASSPTQGFQGYEQYF
abundance: once
d_gene: -
v_gene: TRBV27
j_gene: TRBJ2-7